Listed below are T cell receptor beta chains from one sample, sequenced in a study of metastatic and nonmetastatic thyroid tumors. TCRdb ran MiXCR on the PCR reads. The table lists tens of thousands of clones, about 17% of them singletons. The sequenced sample consisted of blood. The receptor source for this set is a female donor with papillary thyroid cancer or a benign thyroid nodule (not recorded which). Some clones in this sample may be carry-over from other donors' samples. The CDR3 runs from the conserved cysteine through the conserved F or W. The D gene is left open where the match is weak. Not all rows give a size; the values are once, few, many and, for expanded clones, a class.

length	D	V	J	size	DNA	CDR3
14	.	TRBV28	TRBJ1-2	many	TGTGCCAGCAGCCCTGGGGGGGGGCTATATGGCTACACCTTC	CASSPGGGLYGYTF
14	.	TRBV10-3	TRBJ2-5	many	TGTGCCATCAGTGAGCTCACCCTCCAAGAGACCCAGTACTTC	CAISELTLQETQYF
12	.	TRBV14	TRBJ2-7	many	TGTGCCAGCAGCCAAGCGGAATACGAGCAGTACTTC	CASSQAEYEQYF
14	TRBD1	TRBV20-1	TRBJ1-6	many	TGCAGTGCGCGTCCTACAGGGGTGGCTTCACCCCTCCACTTT	CSARPTGVASPLHF
16	.	TRBV5-4	TRBJ2-3	many	TGTGCCAGCAGCTCCCCCGGACAGTCTAGCACAGATACGCAGTATTTT	CASSSPGQSSTDTQYF
13	.	TRBV20-1	TRBJ1-1	many	TGCAGTGCTAATCGGGGCCTGGGCACTGAAGCTTTCTTT	CSANRGLGTEAFF
16	TRBD2	TRBV27	TRBJ2-2	.	TGTGCCAACAGTATAACTAGCGGGAGACTCGCCGGGGAGCTGTTTTTT	CANSITSGRLAGELFF
15	.	TRBV30	TRBJ2-1	.	TGTGCCTGGAGGGACCCCGTGGCCTATGACAATGAGCAGTTCTTC	CAWRDPVAYDNEQFF
16	.	TRBV2	TRBJ2-5	.	TGTGCCAGCATAGGATTAGCGTCCACGGGGGCTGAGACCCAGTACTTC	CASIGLASTGAETQYF
13	.	TRBV20-1	TRBJ2-6	many	TGCAGTACGTACAGGGATGGGGCCAACGTCCTGACTTTC	CSTYRDGANVLTF
14	.	TRBV2	TRBJ2-7	medium-sized	TGTGCCAGCAGTGAGCCGAGACCTGCCTACGAGCAGTACTTC	CASSEPRPAYEQYF
17	TRBD1	TRBV6-1	TRBJ1-2	medium-sized	TGTGCCAGCAGTGAATACGGGACAGGAGACCTTATGAGGCTAGACACCTTC	CASSEYGTGDLMRLDTF
17	TRBD1	TRBV6-1	TRBJ2-7	medium-sized	TGTGCCAGCGCCTTCCTAATCGGACAGGGACCCTCCTACGAGCAGTACTTC	CASAFLIGQGPSYEQYF
14	.	TRBV29-1	TRBJ2-1	many	TGCAGCGGGGAACGGGGAGACTCCTACAATGAGCAGTTCTTC	CSGERGDSYNEQFF
18	TRBD1	TRBV19	TRBJ2-7	many	TGTGCCAGTAGTATGACTACTCCGGACAGGGGGCCCCTCTACGAGCAGTACTTC	CASSMTTPDRGPLYEQYF
16	.	TRBV6-2/TRBV6-3	TRBJ1-6	.	TGTGCCAGCAGTTACGCGGCAGGGGTAGGTAATTCACCCCTCCACTTT	CASSYAAGVGNSPLHF
14	.	TRBV7-9	TRBJ2-1	many	TGTGCCAGCAGCTTAGATAGAATGAACAATGAGCAGTTCTTC	CASSLDRMNNEQFF
14	TRBD1	TRBV12-3/TRBV12-4	TRBJ1-6	few	TGTGCCAGCAGCCACAGGGGGAACAATTCACCCCTCCACTTT	CASSHRGNNSPLHF
11	.	TRBV5-6	TRBJ2-1	.	TGTGCCAGCAGCTTAGGAGGGGAGCAGTTCTTC	CASSLGGEQFF
15	.	TRBV20-1	TRBJ2-7	many	TGCAGTGCTAGAGATCCGGGGGCCCTCAGCTACGAGCAGTACTTC	CSARDPGALSYEQYF
14	TRBD2	TRBV2	TRBJ2-7	few	TGTGCCATCTTGGGACTAGCTGCCTCCTACGAGCAGTACTTC	CAILGLAASYEQYF
17	.	TRBV12-3/TRBV12-4	TRBJ2-6	few	TGTGCCAGCAGTTTACGGGGTGCGTTCTCTGTGGCCAACGTCCTGACTTTC	CASSLRGAFSVANVLTF
16	.	TRBV7-7	TRBJ2-7	many	TGTGCCAGCAAAAATGGGCTAAGCGGGCTCCCCTACGAGCAGTACTTC	CASKNGLSGLPYEQYF
15	.	TRBV11-2	TRBJ2-7	many	TGTGCCAGCAGTGTCGTGGAGGGGTGGTCCTACGAGCAGTACTTC	CASSVVEGWSYEQYF
17	TRBD2	TRBV6-5	TRBJ2-2	medium-sized	TGTGCCAGCAGTTACCCTAGCGGGGGGGCCGTCACCGGGGAGCTGTTTTTT	CASSYPSGGAVTGELFF
15	.	TRBV7-3	TRBJ2-1	.	TGTGCCAGCAGCTTAAAGGTTAGGGCTGCAGGGGAGCAGTTCTTC	CASSLKVRAAGEQFF
13	.	TRBV3-1	TRBJ2-7	many	TGTGCCAGCAGCCAAGCCAAACGCTACGAGCAGTACTTC	CASSQAKRYEQYF
15	.	TRBV3-1	TRBJ2-5	many	TGTGCCAGCAGCCCCACCGGGGCGGGATTGGAGACCCAGTACTTC	CASSPTGAGLETQYF
15	.	TRBV19	TRBJ2-7	many	TGTGCCAGTAGTATAGCCAGACAGGCATACTACGAGCAGTACTTC	CASSIARQAYYEQYF
17	TRBD2	TRBV6-1	TRBJ2-2	.	TGTGCCAGCAGTCCTGGACTAGCGGGGCGAGCCACCGGGGAGCTGTTTTTT	CASSPGLAGRATGELFF
13	TRBD1	TRBV5-1	TRBJ2-7	.	TGCGCCAGCAGCAAAGGGGACAGCTACGAGCAGTACTTC	CASSKGDSYEQYF
15	.	TRBV7-2	TRBJ1-1	many	TGTGCCAGCAGCTTAGTGTCGGGATCTGCCGGAAAAGCTTTCTTT	CASSLVSGSAGKAFF
15	TRBD2	TRBV27	TRBJ2-2	medium-sized	TGTGCCAGTCGTGACCTAGCGGGTAACACCGGGGAGCTGTTTTTT	CASRDLAGNTGELFF
13	.	TRBV7-2	TRBJ1-1	many	TGTGCCAGCAGCCGGGGGGTGATCGGTGAAGCTTTCTTT	CASSRGVIGEAFF
12	TRBD1	TRBV6-1	TRBJ2-1	.	TGTGCCAGCAGGCGACAGGGGAATGAGCAGTTCTTC	CASRRQGNEQFF
17	.	TRBV7-3	TRBJ2-6	many	TGTGCCAGCAGCTTAAGACCAAGGGGGTCCGGGGCCAACGTCCTGACTTTC	CASSLRPRGSGANVLTF
16	.	TRBV19	TRBJ2-2	.	TGTGCCAGTGCACCCCTGCGGGGTTGGGGCACCGGGGAGCTGTTTTTT	CASAPLRGWGTGELFF
14	.	TRBV3-1	TRBJ1-6	many	TGTGCCAGCAGCACCAACAGGGTGGGTTCACCCCTCCACTTT	CASSTNRVGSPLHF
16	.	TRBV9	TRBJ2-5	.	TGTGCCAGCAGCGTAGAGTCAATTCGGTCCCAAGAGACCCAGTACTTC	CASSVESIRSQETQYF
15	.	TRBV7-8	TRBJ1-4	many	TGTGCCAGCAGCTTACCCGGGAAAGCTAATGAAAAACTGTTTTTT	CASSLPGKANEKLFF
13	.	TRBV27	TRBJ2-3	medium-sized	TGTGCCAGCAGTTTACGGCACACATATACGCAGTATTTT	CASSLRHTYTQYF
15	TRBD1	TRBV5-1	TRBJ1-6	many	TGCGCCAGCAGCTTCCGGGACAGGTGGGAATCACCCCTCCACTTT	CASSFRDRWESPLHF
16	TRBD1	TRBV6-1	TRBJ2-7	few	TGTGCCAGCAGTCCCGGGACAGTTTCGCTCGCCTACGAGCAGTACTTC	CASSPGTVSLAYEQYF